Shown below are 8 T cell receptor beta chains from a single sample sequenced in a study of T cells in Graves' hyperthyroidism and ophthalmopathy. RNA transcripts were the template for amplifying TCR beta CDR3 regions. First-round RT-PCR targeting the TCR CDR3 was performed with the HTBI primer set. TCRdb called the multiplex PCR reads again in MiXCR, with one record for every CDR3 protein. The sample holds more than 600,000 distinct CDR3 sequences, approximately 16% seen once. The sample comprised blood. The receptors here all came from a man younger than 35 with Graves' hyperthyroidism.

On this clonotype: A clone one base away is much larger, so this may be a read error. The chain employs TRBV28 and TRBJ2-2, with D possibly being TRBD2 (6 bases). The CDR3 length is 13 residues. V was trimmed by 6 bases and J by 6 bases, leaving 11 bases between them. Germline assignment: CDR1 MDHEN and CDR2 SYDVKM. CDR3 coding DNA: TGTGCCAGCAGATTCGGGGGACCCGGGGAGCTGTTTTTT. As protein: CASRFGGPGELFF.

The chain's CDR3 is CSVEMENTEAFF. The CDR3 nucleotides are TGCAGCGTTGAAATGGAGAACACTGAAGCTTTCTTT. The chain couples TRBV29-1 to TRBJ1-1, with unresolved D. This CDR3 has 12 residues. The germline gives CDR1 SQVTM, CDR2 ANQGSEA. The V gene lost 2 bases and the J gene lost 1 base, with 5 bases spanning the gap.

This clonotype was detected a few times. This rearrangement joins TRBV24-1 to TRBJ1-5, with 7 bases fitting TRBD1. CDR3 length: 13 amino acids. Germline V lookup: CDR1 KGHDR, CDR2 SFDVKD. Trimming cost V 7 bases and J 7 bases; bases outside gene matches: 6. The CDR3 is CATSLRGPQPQHF. In DNA form, the CDR3 reads TGTGCCACCAGCCTAAGGGGGCCACAGCCCCAGCATTTT.

The chain carries TRBV19 and TRBJ1-1; D uncertain. V was cut by 3 bases and J by 0 bases, with 5 bases left in between. CDR1 is LNHDA and CDR2 is SQIVND in the germline V gene (reference sequence). The CDR3 covers 13 residues. CDR3 in amino acids: CASSIKMNTEAFF. The CDR3 bases are TGTGCCAGTAGTATTAAGATGAACACTGAAGCTTTCTTT.

The V gene is TRBV27, the J gene TRBJ1-6; 12 bases are a match to TRBD1. With 5 bases clipped from V and 9 bases from J, the junction kept 8 bases outside the gene matches. The germline V gene encodes CDR1 MNHEY and CDR2 SMNVEV (reference sequence). The CDR3 is 16 residues long. The CDR3 DNA reads TGTGCCAGCAGTAATCCAAGGGACAGGGGGCGTTCACCCCTCCACTTT. It encodes CASSNPRDRGRSPLHF.

This clonotype has at least ten counts. The genes are TRBV5-5 and TRBJ2-1; D uncertain. Trimming took off 3 bases at V and 9 bases at J, with 10 bases between the two ends. Per germline, CDR1 SGHKS and CDR2 YYEKEE (reference sequence). The CDR3 runs 12 residues. CDR3 sequence reads: CASSSIVVEQFF. The CDR3 coding sequence is TGTGCCAGCAGCTCCATAGTGGTTGAGCAGTTCTTC.

This clonotype was recorded only once. This rearrangement joins TRBV27 to TRBJ1-2, with 8 bases matching TRBD1. The V and J ends lost 2 bases and 4 bases, in that order; junction bases with no gene match: 6. The CDR3 covers 15 residues. The germline V gene encodes CDR1 MNHEY and CDR2 SMNVEV (reference sequence). The CDR3 DNA is TGTGCCAGCAGTTTACGCCAGACAGGGGCCTATGGCTACACCTTC. Translated, it gives CASSLRQTGAYGYTF.

The chain is built from TRBV2 and TRBJ2-1, with D maybe TRBD2 (6 bases). Germline CDR1 is SNHLY and CDR2 is FYNNEI. The CDR3 length is 14 residues. V was shortened by 5 bases and J by 10 bases, with 18 bases between the two germline ends. CDR3 nucleotides: TGTGCCAGCAGTCGGCTAGGGCCCGGGGGAGAGCAGTTCTTC. Encoded protein: CASSRLGPGGEQFF.